The sequence of this T cell receptor (beta chain) was determined in a study of monozygotic twins with inflammatory bowel disease. The study, taken as a whole, reports: Any single strong signal or clonotype tied to IBD lacked support.

The V gene's germline CDR1 is KGHSH and CDR2 LQKENI. This CDR3 region has 16 residues. UMIs that included a 6-nucleotide sample barcode were added by template switching, which took place during cDNA synthesis. TCRdb reanalyzed the 5' RACE reads and collapses them to one entry per CDR3 protein, without DNA. Here the sample table reports around 140,000 distinct CDR3 sequences. Concerning this clonotype itself: Antigen specificity is unknown.

The chain has TRBV18 and TRBJ2-1; TCRdb outputs TRBD1, but without DNA this stays unchecked. This receptor was taken from a human donor with ulcerative colitis or Crohn's disease, or a healthy co-twin of an affected twin (not recorded which). Source material: blood. This CDR3 is CASSPPLGQGYDEQFF. The whole variable domain, filled in from reference TRBV18 and TRBJ2-1, reads NAGVMQNPRHLVRRRGQEARLRCSPMKGHSHVYWYRQLPEEGLKFMVYLQKENIIDESGMPKERFSAEFPKEGPSILRIQQVVRGDSAAYFCASSPPLGQGYDEQFFGPGTRLTVL.